This T cell receptor beta chain derives from a study of blood T cell repertoires in COVID-19. The protocol was immunoSEQ multiplex PCR, while the TCRdb copy is restricted to in-frame clones and leaves out a portion. Here the sample spans approximately 350,000 clones, over 75% being singletons. This clone appeared once. Trimming removed 1 base at V and 8 bases at J, with 14 bases between. Germline CDR1 and CDR2: SGHVS and FNYEAQ. This CDR3 is 15 amino acids long. The receptor was derived from a woman aged 30 to 39 who had recovered from COVID-19. The V call is TRBV7-6, the J call TRBJ1-4, with a tentative D call TRBD1 (5 bases). Sample: PBMCs or T cells enriched from blood (not recorded which). The CDR3 nucleotides read TGTGCCAGCAGCTTAGAGACGGGGGTTGGCGAAAAACTGTTTTTT. Protein: CASSLETGVGEKLFF.